The clone carrying this T cell receptor (beta chain) has ten or more counts. What it binds is not known. CMV status came from CD4+ IFNgamma after overnight CMV lysate stimulation. Cells stained for CD3, CD4, CD8, CD45RA, CD27 and viability were sorted into four CD45RA/CD27 subsets. An equimolar mix of two oligonucleotides served as the beta constant-region primer for TRBC1 and TRBC2. In TCRdb, the UMI-ligation and nested PCR reads were re-called with MiXCR into one record per CDR3 protein. Among about 90,000 distinct CDR3 sequences listed, about 7% were seen once. The germline gives CDR1 SQVTM, CDR2 ANQGSEA. This CDR3 spans 15 amino acids. Trimming took 7 bases from V and 0 from J; bases not matched to a gene: 8. This sample was taken from a study of naive and memory T cell subsets. General observations from the study: Over 95% of naive TCR sequences appeared only once after error correction, unlike memory subsets. Diversity fell and Gini index rose from naive through CM, EM, EMRA.

The receptor comes from a human donor in good health. The chain couples TRBV29-1 to TRBJ2-2, with 7 bases matching TRBD1. The material sequenced was central memory CD4+ T cells from blood. The CDR3 nucleotides read TGCAGCGCCATACAGGGGTTCCCGAACACCGGGGAGCTGTTTTTT. It specifies CSAIQGFPNTGELFF.